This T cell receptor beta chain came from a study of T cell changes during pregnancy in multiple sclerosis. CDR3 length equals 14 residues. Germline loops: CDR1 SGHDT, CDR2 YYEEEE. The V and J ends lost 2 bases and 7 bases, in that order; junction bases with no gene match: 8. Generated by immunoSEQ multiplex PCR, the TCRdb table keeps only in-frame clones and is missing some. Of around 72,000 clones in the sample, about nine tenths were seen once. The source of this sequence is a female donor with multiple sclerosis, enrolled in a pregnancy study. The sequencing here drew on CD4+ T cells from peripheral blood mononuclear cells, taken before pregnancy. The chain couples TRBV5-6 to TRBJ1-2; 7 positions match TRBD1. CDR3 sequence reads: CASSFTQGVGGYTF. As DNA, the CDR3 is TGTGCCAGCAGCTTCACCCAGGGGGTAGGTGGCTACACCTTC.